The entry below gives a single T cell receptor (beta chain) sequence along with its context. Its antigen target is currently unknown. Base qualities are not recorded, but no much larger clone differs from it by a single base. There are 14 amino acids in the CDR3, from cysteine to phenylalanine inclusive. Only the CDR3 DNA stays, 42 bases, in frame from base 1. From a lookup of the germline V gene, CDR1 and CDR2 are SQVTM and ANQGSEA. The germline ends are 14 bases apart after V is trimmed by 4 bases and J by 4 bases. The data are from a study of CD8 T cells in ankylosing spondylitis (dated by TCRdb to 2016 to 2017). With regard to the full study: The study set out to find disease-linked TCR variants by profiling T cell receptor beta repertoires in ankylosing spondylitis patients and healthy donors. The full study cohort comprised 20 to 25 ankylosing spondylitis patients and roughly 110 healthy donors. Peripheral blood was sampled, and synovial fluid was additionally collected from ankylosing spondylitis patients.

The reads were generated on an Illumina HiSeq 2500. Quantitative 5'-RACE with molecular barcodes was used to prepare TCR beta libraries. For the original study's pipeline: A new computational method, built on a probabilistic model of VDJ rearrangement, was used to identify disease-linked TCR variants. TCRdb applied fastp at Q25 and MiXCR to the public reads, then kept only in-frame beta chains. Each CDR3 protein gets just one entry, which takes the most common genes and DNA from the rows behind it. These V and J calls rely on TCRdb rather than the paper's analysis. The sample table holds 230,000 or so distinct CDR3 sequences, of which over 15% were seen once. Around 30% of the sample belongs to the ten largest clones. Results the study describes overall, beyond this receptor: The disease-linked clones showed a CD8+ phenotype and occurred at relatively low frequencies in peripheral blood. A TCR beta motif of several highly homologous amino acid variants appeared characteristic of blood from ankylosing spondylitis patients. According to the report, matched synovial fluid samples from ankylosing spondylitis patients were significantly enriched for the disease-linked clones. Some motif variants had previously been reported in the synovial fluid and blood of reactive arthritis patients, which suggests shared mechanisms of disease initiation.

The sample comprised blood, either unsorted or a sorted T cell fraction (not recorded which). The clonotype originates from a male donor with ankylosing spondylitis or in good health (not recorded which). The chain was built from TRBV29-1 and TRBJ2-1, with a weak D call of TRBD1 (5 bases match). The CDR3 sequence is CSVGSRSGYNEQFF. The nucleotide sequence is TGCAGCGTTGGTTCACGGTCAGGGTACAATGAGCAGTTCTTC.